A selection of T cell receptor beta chains follows, all from one sample in a study of cytotoxic CD8 clonotypes in ibrutinib-treated CLL. This table comes from immunoSEQ multiplex PCR, and its TCRdb copy is limited to in-frame clones, with some not included. This table has about 140,000 clones, 70% to 85% appearing once. Sequences were derived from PBMCs, sampled after 12 months of ibrutinib treatment. All receptors come from a human donor with chronic lymphocytic leukemia. Each CDR3 is given with its conserved first and last residue. The D gene is left open where the match is weak. Expanded clones are given a class, and other clones once, few, many or no size at all.

CDR3 length,V gene,D gene,J gene,clone size,CDR3 protein,CDR3 DNA
16,TRBV4-1,TRBD1,TRBJ2-5,-,CASSQDPGTGQETQYF,TGCGCCAGCAGCCAAGATCCCGGGACAGGACAAGAGACCCAGTACTTC
15,TRBV19,-,TRBJ1-2,-,CASTSVGGKELGYTF,TGTGCCAGTACCTCAGTGGGGGGGAAGGAACTTGGCTACACCTTC
15,TRBV28,TRBD1,TRBJ1-4,-,CASSLSGTEFEKLFF,TGTGCCAGCAGTTTATCGGGGACAGAGTTTGAGAAACTGTTTTTT
15,TRBV6-5,TRBD1,TRBJ2-7,-,CASSSTTGQGNEQYF,TGTGCCAGCAGTTCCACGACGGGACAGGGGAACGAGCAGTACTTC
17,TRBV7-8,TRBD2,TRBJ2-6,-,CASSPASGRSGANVLTF,TGTGCCAGCAGTCCCGCTAGCGGGCGCTCTGGGGCCAACGTCCTGACTTTC
16,TRBV27,-,TRBJ2-3,once,CASSFEAGQPTDTQYF,TGTGCCAGCAGTTTTGAGGCAGGGCAACCCACAGATACGCAGTATTTT
15,TRBV7-9,TRBD2,TRBJ2-7,-,CASSLAAGGGYEQYF,TGTGCCAGCAGCTTAGCTGCGGGGGGGGGATACGAGCAGTACTTC
14,TRBV5-5,TRBD1,TRBJ1-1,-,CASNQRGLDTEAFF,TGTGCCAGCAACCAAAGGGGGCTGGACACTGAAGCTTTCTTT
14,TRBV4-2,-,TRBJ2-3,-,CASSQEEAFGTQYF,TGTGCCAGCAGCCAAGAGGAGGCTTTTGGTACGCAGTATTTT
15,TRBV4-1,-,TRBJ2-7,-,CASSPQDVSFYEQYF,TGCGCCAGCAGCCCCCAGGACGTGAGCTTCTACGAGCAGTACTTC
13,TRBV2,-,TRBJ2-7,-,CASRPRGPEEQYF,TGTGCCAGCAGGCCGAGGGGCCCGGAAGAGCAGTACTTC
19,TRBV5-6,-,TRBJ1-4,once,CASSLAGTANILGREKLFF,TGTGCCAGCAGCTTGGCCGGGACGGCTAACATTTTGGGCAGAGAAAAACTGTTTTTT
15,TRBV19,-,TRBJ2-5,-,CASSIVAGVAETQYF,TGTGCCAGTAGTATAGTGGCGGGCGTCGCCGAGACCCAGTACTTC
17,TRBV5-6,TRBD2,TRBJ2-7,once,CASIQTLAGERPYEQYF,TGTGCCAGCATCCAGACCCTAGCGGGGGAGCGCCCCTACGAGCAGTACTTC
13,TRBV2,-,TRBJ1-2,-,CASSTTVNYGYTF,TGTGCCAGCAGTACGACGGTAAACTATGGCTACACCTTC
12,TRBV19,-,TRBJ1-1,-,CASSADTTEAFF,TGTGCCAGTAGTGCAGACACGACTGAAGCTTTCTTT
13,TRBV11-2,-,TRBJ2-5,once,CASSLGVVETQYF,TGTGCCAGCAGCTTAGGGGTTGTTGAGACCCAGTACTTC
12,TRBV7-9,-,TRBJ2-7,-,CASSGSGYEQYF,TGTGCCAGCAGCGGAAGTGGTTACGAGCAGTACTTC
14,TRBV12-5,-,TRBJ2-7,-,CASVDTDYSYEQYF,TGTGCTAGTGTTGACACCGACTACTCCTACGAGCAGTACTTC
16,TRBV14,-,TRBJ2-3,once,CASSRVGVGRTDTQYF,TGTGCCAGCAGCAGGGTGGGAGTGGGTCGGACAGATACGCAGTATTTT
15,TRBV4-2,TRBD2,TRBJ2-1,-,CASSRTSGGPDEQFF,TGTGCCAGCAGCCGGACTAGCGGGGGCCCAGATGAGCAGTTCTTC
13,TRBV5-6,-,TRBJ2-7,once,CASSSIRDHEQYF,TGTGCCAGCAGCTCTATCAGGGACCACGAGCAGTACTTC
15,TRBV29-1,TRBD2,TRBJ2-2,-,CSVDDGGMNTGELFF,TGCAGCGTTGACGACGGGGGGATGAACACCGGGGAGCTGTTTTTT
17,TRBV27,-,TRBJ1-6,few,CASSLNLLSSYNSPLHF,TGTGCCAGCAGCTTGAATCTTCTCAGCTCCTATAATTCACCCCTCCACTTT
15,TRBV14,TRBD1,TRBJ2-7,few,CASSQVGGQEYEQYF,TGTGCCAGCAGCCAAGTAGGGGGACAGGAATACGAGCAGTACTTC
14,TRBV6-5,TRBD1,TRBJ1-3,-,CASSYRDSRNTIYF,TGTGCCAGCAGTTACAGGGACAGCAGAAACACCATATATTTT
12,TRBV2,-,TRBJ1-1,-,CASSGGVSEAFF,TGTGCCAGCAGTGGGGGGGTGAGTGAAGCTTTCTTT
14,TRBV2,-,TRBJ1-5,-,CASEGGGGNQPQHF,TGTGCCAGCGAGGGAGGGGGTGGCAATCAGCCCCAGCATTTT
16,TRBV9,-,TRBJ2-7,-,CASSSLQGLPFNEQYF,TGTGCCAGCAGTTCACTCCAGGGGCTCCCTTTTAACGAGCAGTACTTC
15,TRBV11-2,TRBD2,TRBJ2-7,-,CASSFTGTSGYEQYF,TGTGCCAGCAGCTTCACCGGGACTAGCGGCTACGAGCAGTACTTC
16,TRBV19,-,TRBJ2-3,once,CASSPPGGGTTDTQYF,TGTGCCAGTAGTCCTCCCGGTGGGGGAACCACAGATACGCAGTATTTT
14,TRBV7-9,-,TRBJ2-3,few,CASSLGQPTDTQYF,TGTGCCAGCAGCTTAGGACAGCCCACAGATACGCAGTATTTT
15,TRBV10-2,TRBD2,TRBJ2-3,-,CASSPGLAGGDTQYF,TGCGCCAGCAGCCCGGGACTAGCGGGAGGAGATACGCAGTATTTT
13,TRBV14,-,TRBJ1-3,-,CASSPNSGNTIYF,TGTGCCAGCAGTCCCAACTCTGGAAACACCATATATTTT
14,TRBV27,-,TRBJ2-7,-,CASRLGLWSYEQYF,TGTGCCAGCAGATTGGGACTTTGGTCCTACGAGCAGTACTTC
14,TRBV6-5,TRBD2,TRBJ2-5,-,CASSYSSGGETQYF,TGTGCCAGCAGTTACTCGAGCGGGGGAGAGACCCAGTACTTC
12,TRBV6-5,-,TRBJ2-1,-,CASSYRGTEQFF,TGTGCCAGCAGTTACAGGGGAACTGAGCAGTTCTTC
15,TRBV28,-,TRBJ2-7,-,CASSEGGWQGYEQYF,TGTGCCAGCAGTGAGGGGGGATGGCAGGGCTACGAGCAGTACTTC
13,TRBV6-1,-,TRBJ2-7,-,CASSETRVGEQYF,TGTGCCAGCAGTGAGACTAGGGTGGGTGAGCAGTACTTC
17,TRBV28,-,TRBJ2-4,-,CASSPDGEGGAKNIQYF,TGTGCCAGCAGTCCGGACGGGGAAGGGGGGGCCAAAAACATTCAGTACTTC
15,TRBV14,-,TRBJ1-4,few,CASSPRTATNEKLFF,TGTGCCAGCAGCCCTCGGACAGCTACTAATGAAAAACTGTTTTTT
16,TRBV4-1,-,TRBJ1-3,-,CASSQSLANSGNTIYF,TGCGCCAGCAGCCAGAGCCTCGCAAACTCTGGAAACACCATATATTTT